What follows are 29 T cell receptor beta chains derived from one specimen sequenced in a study of shared clonotypes between healthy human individuals. This table comes from immunoSEQ multiplex PCR, and its TCRdb copy is limited to in-frame clones, with some not included. Of around 690,000 clones listed, roughly 88% are singletons. Sequencing was carried out using memory CD8+ T cells from PBMCs. The subset: CD45RO+ cells pooled with CCR7-negative TemRA cells. The receptors here all came from a young man in good health. Some clones in this sample may be carry-over from other donors' samples.

V and J are TRBV11-3 and TRBJ2-1; D remains unclear. CDR3 length: 15 amino acids. Trimming left V 5 bases short and J 2 bases short, with 13 bases between. Germline CDR1 SGHNT, CDR2 YENEEA. DNA for the CDR3: TGTGCCAGCAGCCCATCAGGAGCCCCCTACAATGAGCAGTTCTTC. Its protein is CASSPSGAPYNEQFF.

The chain recombines TRBV7-9 with TRBJ1-1; D unresolved. The CDR3 is 14 amino acids. Germline loops: CDR1 SEHNR, CDR2 FQNEAQ (reference sequence). V lost 5 bases to trimming and J lost 6 bases, with 16 bases between them. The CDR3 is CASSLPTMAAEAFF. Written as DNA, the CDR3 is TGTGCCAGCAGCCTCCCGACAATGGCAGCTGAAGCTTTCTTT.

This clone was counted once. The chain links TRBV6-5 to TRBJ2-1; D possibly corresponds to TRBD2 (6 bases). V lost 6 bases and J 7 bases, leaving 16 bases between the germline ends. CDR3 length equals 14 residues. CDR1 MNHEY and CDR2 SVGAGI come from the germline V gene. The CDR3 here is CASRPSRGGNEQFF. Written as DNA, the CDR3 is TGTGCCAGCAGACCCTCCCGGGGAGGTAATGAGCAGTTCTTC.

The chain joins TRBV6-4 to TRBJ2-3, with 7 positions matching TRBD2. The trim removed 2 bases at V and 2 bases at J, leaving 1 base unmatched. This CDR3 spans 14 amino acids. The germline CDR1 and CDR2 sequences are MRHNA and SNTAGT. The CDR3, as DNA: TGTGCCAGCAGTGACGGGAGGGCCACAGATACGCAGTATTTT. Encoded protein: CASSDGRATDTQYF.

The chain couples TRBV4-2 to TRBJ2-7; 10 bases agree with TRBD2. The J segment lost 0 bases and the V segment lost 4 bases, leaving 9 bases of the junction unmatched. This CDR3 has 17 amino acids. Germline V gene sequence: CDR1 LGHNA, CDR2 YNFKEQ. The CDR3 DNA reads as TGTGCCAGCAGCCCGGAAGACACTAGCGGGACCTCCTACGAGCAGTACTTC. It specifies CASSPEDTSGTSYEQYF.

This chain uses TRBV5-6 with TRBJ2-3; 9 bases are shared with TRBD2. J lost 6 bases, V lost 0 bases, and 8 bases had no gene match. CDR3 length equals 16 residues. Germline CDR1 is SGHDT and CDR2 is YYEEEE. In nucleotides, the CDR3 is TGTGCCAGCAGCTTGGAGGGTAGCGGGAGCCCGGATACGCAGTATTTT. Protein: CASSLEGSGSPDTQYF.

The CDR3 sequence is CASSHYSEIVYNEQFF. The CDR3, as DNA: TGTGCCAGCAGCCATTATAGCGAAATTGTCTACAATGAGCAGTTCTTC. The rearrangement uses TRBV11-2 and TRBJ2-1, with D perhaps matching TRBD2 (5 bases). This CDR3 has 16 residues. CDR1 and CDR2 from the germline V gene are SGHAT and FQNNGV. V lost 5 bases and J 3 bases, leaving 17 bases between the germline ends.

The chain is built from TRBV28 and TRBJ2-7; 7 nucleotides match TRBD1. CDR3 length: 15 amino acids. The V gene's germline CDR1 is MDHEN and CDR2 SYDVKM. J was trimmed by 0 bases and V by 2 bases; bases with no gene match: 4. The CDR3 reads CASSLKWTGSYEQYF. The CDR3 DNA follows: TGTGCCAGCAGTTTAAAGTGGACAGGCTCCTACGAGCAGTACTTC.

This sequence joins TRBV29-1 and TRBJ1-1; a possible D gene is TRBD1 (6 bases). Trimming took off 7 bases at V and 4 bases at J, with 13 bases between the two ends. The CDR3 is made up of 12 amino acids. From germline, CDR1 is SQVTM and CDR2 ANQGSEA. The CDR3 is CSAFGGGTEAFF. The CDR3 coding sequence is TGCAGCGCATTCGGGGGCGGCACTGAAGCTTTCTTT.

This CDR3 reads CASSAIPWRAPMNTEAFF. CDR3 bases: TGTGCCAGCAGCGCCATTCCCTGGAGGGCCCCCATGAACACTGAAGCTTTCTTT. This sequence joins TRBV9 and TRBJ1-1, with D unclear. The CDR3 length is 18 residues. V was clipped by 3 bases and J by 0 bases, with 21 bases between them. Germline values: CDR1 SGDLS, CDR2 YYNGEE.

The genes are TRBV7-2 and TRBJ2-7; either TRBD1 or TRBD2 may supply D (5 bases each). V shed 0 bases and J shed 3 bases, with 12 bases lying between them. The length of the CDR3 is 15 residues. From germline, CDR1 is SGHTA and CDR2 FQGNSA. CDR3 bases: TGTGCCAGCAGCTTAGCGGGACGGCTGGTCTACGAGCAGTACTTC. Translated: CASSLAGRLVYEQYF.

V gene TRBV18 combines with J gene TRBJ2-7; 8 bases line up with TRBD2. The CDR3 runs 19 residues. In germline, CDR1 is KGHSH, CDR2 LQKENI. J gave up 2 bases and V 5 bases, and 20 bases lay outside the gene matches. The CDR3 protein is CASSSTSARGPGLAYEQYF. DNA of the CDR3: TGTGCCAGCTCATCCACCAGCGCTCGTGGCCCGGGACTAGCCTACGAGCAGTACTTC.

V usage is TRBV28 and J usage is TRBJ2-5, with TRBD2 as a possible D gene (6 bases). V lost 5 bases to trimming and J lost 3 bases, with 16 bases between them. CDR1 is MDHEN and CDR2 is SYDVKM in the germline V gene. This CDR3 has 15 residues. DNA of the CDR3: TGTGCCAGCAGTCTTGGCGGAGGGTCAGAAGAGACCCAGTACTTC. Translation: CASSLGGGSEETQYF.

A word on this clone: The sample contains more than one DNA sequence encoding this CDR3. This chain connects TRBV4-1 to TRBJ1-4; a weak D match, TRBD1 (5 bases). The germline V gene has CDR1 MGHRA and CDR2 YSYEKL. Trimming shortened V by 3 bases and J by 7 bases, and 15 bases separated the two germline ends. The CDR3 has 15 amino acids. The CDR3 bases are TGCGCCAGCAGCCAGGCTCGGCAGGGTAGTGAAAAACTGTTTTTT. Translating it yields CASSQARQGSEKLFF.

Comments on this clone: Its ends do not fully match the called genes, so a read error is possible. The chain uses TRBV6-6 and TRBJ1-5, with D unresolved. The germline gives CDR1 MNHNY, CDR2 SVGAGI (reference sequence). The CDR3 is 15 amino acids. In DNA, the CDR3 is TGTGCCAGCAGCCACCCTCGAGGTAGCTATCAGCCCCAGCATTTT. Its translation: CASSHPRGSYQPQHF.

This clone showed up just a few times. The V gene is TRBV2, the J gene TRBJ2-5; 11 bases agree with TRBD2. Per the germline V gene, CDR1 is SNHLY and CDR2 is FYNNEI. J was trimmed by 5 bases and V by 7 bases; bases with no gene match: 6. The CDR3 spans 14 residues. In DNA, the CDR3 is TGTGCCAGCACCCGACTAGCGGGAAGGGAGACCCAGTACTTC. This codes for CASTRLAGRETQYF.

The rearrangement uses TRBV28 and TRBJ2-7; 9 bases align to TRBD2. This CDR3 is 16 amino acids long. The V gene end was trimmed by 6 bases and the J gene end by 3 bases; junction bases not matched to a gene: 12. The germline gives CDR1 MDHEN, CDR2 SYDVKM. The CDR3 reads CASSHYSGSAYYEQYF. Here the CDR3 DNA reads TGTGCCAGCAGCCATTATAGCGGGAGTGCCTACTACGAGCAGTACTTC.

The V and J genes are TRBV2 and TRBJ2-7; D may correspond to TRBD1 or TRBD2 (5 bases each). V dropped 1 base and J dropped 3 bases, with 16 bases sitting between them. The CDR3 runs 16 residues. CDR1 SNHLY and CDR2 FYNNEI come from the germline V gene. CDR3 in DNA: TGTGCCAGCAGTGAAGTTGGGTCAGGGACCCACTACGAGCAGTACTTC. It yields the protein CASSEVGSGTHYEQYF.

The chain joins TRBV7-9 to TRBJ2-7; TRBD1 agrees at 10 bases. From germline, CDR1 is SEHNR and CDR2 FQNEAQ (reference sequence). The CDR3 consists of 14 residues. J gave up 5 bases and V 5 bases, and 6 bases lay outside the gene matches. The CDR3 DNA follows: TGTGCCAGCAGCCTTCGACAGGGGGCCCACGAGCAGTACTTC. This sequence encodes CASSLRQGAHEQYF.

The chain has TRBV27 and TRBJ2-7; D gene unclear. Between the trimmed V and J ends, which lost 6 bases and 5 bases, there was a span of 26 bases. CDR1 is MNHEY and CDR2 is SMNVEV in the germline V gene (reference sequence). The CDR3 totals 17 residues. The CDR3 region has the DNA TGTGCCAGCAGCGGGCCCTTTTATCGTAAATCCCTACACGAGCAGTACTTC. It translates to CASSGPFYRKSLHEQYF.

CDR3 sequence (DNA): TGTGCCAGCAGAGAAGGCCTCTCCCCCGCAGATACGCAGTATTTT. This gives the protein CASREGLSPADTQYF. This chain links TRBV27 with TRBJ2-3; D gene uncertain. Trimming pared 6 bases from V and 4 bases from J, leaving 17 bases between. This CDR3 is 15 amino acids long. Germline values: CDR1 MNHEY, CDR2 SMNVEV (reference sequence).

The V and J genes are TRBV18 and TRBJ2-7; D might be TRBD1 or TRBD2, each matching 5 bases. Trimming pared 3 bases from V and 2 bases from J, leaving 14 bases between. The CDR3 extends over 15 amino acids. Per germline, CDR1 KGHSH and CDR2 LQKENI. DNA of the CDR3: TGTGCCAGCTCACCCGGGACCCGCAACCCCTACGAGCAGTACTTC. It translates to CASSPGTRNPYEQYF.

The chain has TRBV11-2 and TRBJ2-3; perhaps TRBD1 as D (5 bases). CDR3 size: 15 residues. Looked up from germline, CDR1 is SGHAT and CDR2 is FQNNGV. Trimming took off 1 base at V and 2 bases at J, with 10 bases between the two ends. The CDR3 region is CASSLAPDNTDTQYF. The CDR3 DNA is TGTGCCAGCAGCTTAGCACCGGACAACACAGATACGCAGTATTTT.

The CDR3 here is CASSLSPSARHPMGETQYF. In DNA form, the CDR3 reads TGCGCCAGCAGCTTGAGTCCTAGCGCGAGACACCCAATGGGGGAGACCCAGTACTTC. V gene TRBV5-1 combines with J gene TRBJ2-5; tentatively, D is TRBD2 (6 bases). The V end was cut by 1 base, the J end by 5 bases, with 27 bases between. This CDR3 region has 19 residues. Germline values: CDR1 SGHRS, CDR2 YFSETQ.

V and J are TRBV2 and TRBJ1-2, with D unresolved. This CDR3 has 15 amino acids. The V and J ends lost 7 bases and 1 base respectively, with 16 bases between them. CDR1 and CDR2 from the germline V gene are SNHLY and FYNNEI. The DNA of the CDR3 is TGTGCCAGCATCGACCCTAGGCGCCATAACTATGGCTACACCTTC. This translates into CASIDPRRHNYGYTF.

The chain recombines TRBV19 with TRBJ1-1; D uncertain. The CDR3 is 13 amino acids. Between the trimmed V and J ends, which lost 3 bases and 1 base, there was a span of 6 bases. Germline V lookup: CDR1 LNHDA, CDR2 SQIVND (reference sequence). The CDR3 DNA reads TGTGCCAGTAGTATGTCGGCGAACACTGAAGCTTTCTTT. Translation gives CASSMSANTEAFF.

This sequence joins TRBV7-2 and TRBJ2-7; the match to TRBD2 covers 9 bases. This CDR3 is 13 amino acids long. The germline V gene encodes CDR1 SGHTA and CDR2 FQGNSA. Germline trimming cut 4 bases from V and 7 bases from J; bases unmatched to any gene: 5. CDR3 sequence (DNA): TGTGCCAGCAGCTCTAGCGGGACCTTTGAGCAGTACTTC. This gives the protein CASSSSGTFEQYF. The variable domain in full, completed from reference TRBV7-2 and TRBJ2-7, reads GAGVSQSPSNKVTEKGKDVELRCDPISGHTALYWYRQSLGQGLEFLIYFQGNSAPDKSGLPSDRFSAERTGGSVSTLTIQRTQQEDSAVYLCASSSSGTFEQYFGPGTRLTVT.

The rearrangement links TRBV13 to TRBJ2-7; 9 nucleotides align to TRBD1. CDR3 length: 14 amino acids. The J segment lost 4 bases and the V segment lost 4 bases, leaving 5 bases of the junction unmatched. CDR1 is PRHDT, CDR2 FYEKMQ, per germline (reference sequence). In nucleotides, the CDR3 is TGTGCCAGCAGCTCCGGGACAGGGACATACGAGCAGTACTTC. This codes for CASSSGTGTYEQYF.

This clone is a singleton in its sample. This rearrangement joins TRBV4-2 to TRBJ1-1, with 11 bases fitting TRBD1. The CDR3 is 18 amino acids. CDR1 and CDR2 from the germline V gene are LGHNA and YNFKEQ. V shed 3 bases and J 0 bases; nucleotides not matched to a gene: 9. The CDR3 DNA reads TGTGCCAGCAGCCATGGGACAGGGGGAAAGGGAATGAACACTGAAGCTTTCTTT. Translation: CASSHGTGGKGMNTEAFF.